This TCR beta chain was captured by sequencing in a study of radiotherapy plus CTLA-4 blockade in lung cancer. Study in general: Of all patients, approximately 17% responded objectively and approximately 31% showed disease control. Study findings and constraints: TCR clones from tumors expanded in blood after radiotherapy plus ipilimumab.

Germline V gene lookup returns CDR1 WNHNN and CDR2 SYGVQD (reference sequence). V gave up 8 bases and J gave up 0 bases, with 11 bases separating them. The CDR3 runs 15 residues. Sequencing was performed with immunoSEQ multiplex PCR; in TCRdb, only in-frame clones are kept and a portion is missing. The table shows some 30,000 clones, with over 75% occurring only once. Note on this clone: Antigen unknown.

The receptor was derived from a human donor with non-small cell lung cancer who had stable disease on radiotherapy plus ipilimumab. The sample consisted of peripheral blood, taken from a patient treated with radiotherapy plus ipilimumab. The chain is built from TRBV10-1 and TRBJ1-6; no definite D call. The CDR3 region has the DNA TGCGCCAGCCGAGAAGGCAGCTCCTATAATTCACCCCTCCACTTT. It encodes CASREGSSYNSPLHF.